The entry below describes one T cell receptor beta chain. The protocol was immunoSEQ multiplex PCR, while the TCRdb copy is restricted to in-frame clones and leaves out a portion. The repertoire holds approximately 250,000 clones, with around 90% as singletons. V lost 3 bases, J lost 0 bases, and 7 bases stayed unmatched. Per the germline V gene, CDR1 is MGHDK and CDR2 is SYGVNS. The CDR3 has 18 amino acids. This sample is drawn from a study of blood T cell repertoires in COVID-19. Sequenced: PBMCs or T cells enriched from blood (not recorded which). The gene calls are TRBV25-1 and TRBJ2-1; 11 bases match TRBD2. The TCR sequence derives from a woman in her fifties or sixties in a cohort exposed to, infected with or recovered from COVID-19 (not recorded which). CDR3 sequence (DNA): TGTGCCAGCAGTGAGGGGTCTAGCGGGGGGAGCTCCTACAATGAGCAGTTCTTC. Its translation is CASSEGSSGGSSYNEQFF.